This T cell receptor (beta chain) emerged from a study of cytomegalovirus exposure and HLA in healthy donors. Study-wide findings and caveats: Most subjects' HLA-A and HLA-B alleles were reportedly predicted from TCR beta sequences. The Asian-associated ancestry cluster reportedly had fewer N-insertions than the roughly 720-donor mean in a later analysis.

The germline CDR1 and CDR2 sequences are SEHNR and FQNEAQ (reference sequence). This CDR3 has 15 amino acids. This PCR relied on a set of 60 Vbeta primers and 13 Jbeta primers. Clones were read by immunoSEQ multiplex PCR, and TCRdb kept only the in-frame ones, dropping some. The profile shows under 150,000 clones, 65% to 85% of them singletons. Healthy donors of bone marrow made up the group. Concerning this clone itself: Its antigen is not known. An end of the junction does not agree with germline; a read error may underlie this.

Sequencing used PBMCs. The chain uses TRBV7-9 and TRBJ2-1, with TRBD1 matching 7 bases. This TCR derives from a male donor in good health and CMV-seronegative. The CDR3 protein is CSSSLTQGVYNEQFF. The CDR3, as DNA: TGTTCCAGCAGCTTAACCCAGGGGGTGTACAATGAGCAGTTCTTC.